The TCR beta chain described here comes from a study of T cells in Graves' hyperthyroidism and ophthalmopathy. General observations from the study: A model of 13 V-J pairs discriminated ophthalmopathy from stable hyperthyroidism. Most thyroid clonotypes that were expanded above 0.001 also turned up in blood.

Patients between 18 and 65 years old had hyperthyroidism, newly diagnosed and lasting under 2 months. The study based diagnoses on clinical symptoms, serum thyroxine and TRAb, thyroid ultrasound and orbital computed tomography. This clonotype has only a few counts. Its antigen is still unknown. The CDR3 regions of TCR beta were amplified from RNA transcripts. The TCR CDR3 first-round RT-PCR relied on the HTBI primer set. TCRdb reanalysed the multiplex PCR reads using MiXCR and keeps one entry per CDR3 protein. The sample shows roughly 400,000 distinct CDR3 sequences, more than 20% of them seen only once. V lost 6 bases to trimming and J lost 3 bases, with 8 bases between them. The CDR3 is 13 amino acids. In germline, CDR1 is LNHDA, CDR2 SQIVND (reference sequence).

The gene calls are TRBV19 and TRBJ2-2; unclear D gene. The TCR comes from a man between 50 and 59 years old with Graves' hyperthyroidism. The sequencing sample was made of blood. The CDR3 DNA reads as TGTGCCAGTAGGCTGACGGACACCGGGGAGCTGTTTTTT. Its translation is CASRLTDTGELFF.